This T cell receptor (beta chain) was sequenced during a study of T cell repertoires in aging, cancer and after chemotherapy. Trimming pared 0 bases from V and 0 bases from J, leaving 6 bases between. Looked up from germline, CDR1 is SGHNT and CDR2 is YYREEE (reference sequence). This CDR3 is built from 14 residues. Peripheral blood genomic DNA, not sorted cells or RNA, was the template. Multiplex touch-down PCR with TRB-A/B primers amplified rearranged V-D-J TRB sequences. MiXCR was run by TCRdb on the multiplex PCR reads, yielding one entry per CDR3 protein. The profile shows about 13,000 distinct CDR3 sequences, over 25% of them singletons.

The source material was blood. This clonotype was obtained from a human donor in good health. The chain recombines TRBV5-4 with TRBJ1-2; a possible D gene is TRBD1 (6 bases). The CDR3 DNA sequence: TGTGCCAGCAGCTTGGGACAGGCTAACTATGGCTACACCTTC. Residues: CASSLGQANYGYTF.